This TCR beta chain is from a study of blood T cell repertoires in COVID-19. About the research overall: Specimens from acute and convalescent COVID-19 originated in the United States, Italy and Spain. PBMCs, B-cell-depleted T cells, or T cells were the source of the cDNA or gDNA that made up the material.

V lost 4 bases to trimming and J lost 6 bases; unmatched junction nucleotides: 7. This CDR3 is built from 15 residues. The germline gives CDR1 SGDLS, CDR2 YYNGEE. Original methodology: It was from reference gene primer amplification that nucleated cell counts were estimated. Sequencing was performed with immunoSEQ multiplex PCR; in TCRdb, only in-frame clones are kept and a portion is missing. V and J calls and clone size are given by that table; D and trimming were obtained from the DNA. The sample lists roughly 200,000 clones; approximately 85% were seen once. This receptor was taken from a human donor with active or convalescent COVID-19. The donor label of this sample is uncertain. What was sequenced was peripheral blood. The chain combines TRBV9 with TRBJ1-6; TRBD1 agrees at 7 bases. The CDR3 region is CASSTPDRANSPLHF. CDR3 in DNA: TGTGCCAGCAGCACACCCGACAGGGCTAATTCACCCCTCCACTTT.